What follows are 21 T cell receptor beta chains derived from one specimen sequenced in a study of cytomegalovirus exposure and HLA in healthy donors. Here immunoSEQ multiplex PCR was the method, and the copy in TCRdb shows in-frame clones only, minus some. The data contain 70,000 or so clones, 85% to 95% of them singletons. The sample consisted of PBMCs. The receptors were sampled from a man younger than 30 in good health and CMV-seropositive.

V gene TRBV13 combines with J gene TRBJ2-1; 14 positions match TRBD2. CDR1 PRHDT and CDR2 FYEKMQ come from the germline V gene (reference sequence). Germline trimming cut 5 bases from V and 4 bases from J; bases unmatched to any gene: 10. The CDR3 runs to 18 residues. The CDR3 nucleotides are TGTGCCAGCAGCCCCCCTCGGACTAGCGGGAGGTGGTACAATGAGCAGTTCTTC. This gives the protein CASSPPRTSGRWYNEQFF.

J is TRBJ2-5 and V is TRBV11-3; 9 nucleotides match TRBD2. The CDR3 runs 16 residues. V was pared by 1 base and J by 7 bases, with 10 bases of the junction left unmatched. Looked up from germline, CDR1 is SGHNT and CDR2 is YENEEA. The CDR3 nucleotides read TGTGCCAGCAGCTTAGCTAGCGGGATGGGGGCCCGGACCCAGTACTTC. It encodes CASSLASGMGARTQYF.

CDR3 DNA: TGTGCCAGCAGTTCCCTCCACAGGGGGCAGAGCTCCTACGAGCAGTACTTC. Amino acids: CASSSLHRGQSSYEQYF. The chain recombines TRBV28 with TRBJ2-7; 9 nucleotides line up with TRBD1. V trimming: 4 bases; J trimming: 0 bases; junction bases outside the gene matches: 10. Germline CDR1 MDHEN, CDR2 SYDVKM. The CDR3 contains 17 residues.

The rearrangement joins TRBV7-3 to TRBJ2-2, with 8 bases matching TRBD1. CDR1 is SGHTA and CDR2 is FQGTGA in the germline V gene. This CDR3 region has 15 residues. V gave up 4 bases and J gave up 6 bases; unmatched junction bases: 7. The CDR3 spells CASSWGTGDSGELFF. The CDR3 DNA reads as TGTGCCAGCAGCTGGGGGACAGGAGACTCCGGGGAGCTGTTTTTT. Together with reference TRBV7-3 and TRBJ2-2, the CDR3 gives the full variable domain: GAGVSQTPSNKVTEKGKYVELRCDPISGHTALYWYRQSLGQGPEFLIYFQGTGAADDSGLPNDRFFAVRPEGSVSTLKIQRTERGDSAVYLCASSWGTGDSGELFFGEGSRLTVL.

This chain uses TRBV15 with TRBJ1-5; D perhaps matches TRBD1 (6 bases). The germline CDR1 and CDR2 sequences are LNHNV and YYDKDF (reference sequence). The CDR3 length is 19 residues. The germline V and J ends were trimmed by 0 bases and 2 bases, with 20 bases remaining between them. The CDR3: CATSRDLGPQGMGNQPQHF. The CDR3 DNA reads as TGTGCCACCAGCAGAGATCTGGGGCCCCAGGGGATGGGCAATCAGCCCCAGCATTTT.

The chain joins TRBV6-5 to TRBJ2-7, with D possibly being TRBD2 (6 bases). Germline V gene sequence: CDR1 MNHEY, CDR2 SVGAGI. The CDR3 runs to 15 residues. The V and J ends lost 4 bases and 2 bases respectively, with 15 bases between them. CDR3 loop: CASSWGGHGPYEQYF. CDR3 coding DNA: TGTGCCAGCAGTTGGGGAGGACACGGACCCTACGAGCAGTACTTC.

This chain joins TRBV13 and TRBJ1-2, with unresolved D. The ends were cut back, 6 bases at V and 4 bases at J, with 9 bases in the middle. CDR1 and CDR2 (germline): PRHDT, FYEKMQ (reference sequence). This CDR3 region has 12 residues. The CDR3 sequence is CASSLFSYGYTF. CDR3 in DNA: TGTGCCAGCAGTCTCTTTTCCTATGGCTACACCTTC.

The genes are TRBV5-4 and TRBJ2-7, with a tentative D call TRBD2 (6 bases). V was cut by 4 bases and J by 6 bases, with 20 bases left in between. The CDR3 spans 15 residues. CDR1 is SGHNT and CDR2 is YYREEE in the germline V gene (reference sequence). This CDR3 reads CASSPAGTSYFEQYF. The CDR3 nucleotides are TGTGCCAGCAGCCCGGCCGGGACTTCCTATTTCGAGCAGTACTTC.

This clone was recorded only once. The J gene is TRBJ2-1, the V gene TRBV10-3, with TRBD1 as a possible D gene (6 bases). Germline-derived CDR1 and CDR2 are ENHRY and SYGVKD. V lost 10 bases to trimming and J lost 6 bases, with 25 bases between them. This CDR3 has 16 residues. The chain's CDR3 is CATAPDRLVVVNEQFF. CDR3 in DNA: TGTGCCACCGCCCCCGACAGGTTAGTGGTTGTCAATGAGCAGTTCTTC.

J is TRBJ1-1 and V is TRBV28; a possible D gene is TRBD1 (6 bases). In germline, CDR1 is MDHEN, CDR2 SYDVKM. Trimming removed 3 bases from V and 1 base from J, with 12 bases in between. The CDR3 is 15 residues long. DNA for the CDR3: TGTGCCAGCAGTTTGGGGGGGCAGGGGAACACTGAAGCTTTCTTT. Protein: CASSLGGQGNTEAFF.

V is TRBV10-2 and J is TRBJ2-7, with D possibly matching TRBD1 (5 bases). V shed 3 bases and J shed 4 bases, with 10 bases lying between them. This CDR3 is built from 13 residues. The germline CDR1 and CDR2 sequences are WSHSY and SAAADI. The CDR3 DNA follows: TGCGCCAGCAGTGATGGCAGGGTTTACGAGCAGTACTTC. Residues: CASSDGRVYEQYF.

The gene calls are TRBV5-1 and TRBJ2-5; 8 bases are a match to TRBD1. V lost 2 bases, J lost 4 bases, and 13 bases stayed unmatched. The V gene's germline CDR1 is SGHRS and CDR2 YFSETQ. This CDR3 has 17 amino acids. The CDR3 reads CASSFNPDRGIGETQYF. CDR3 DNA sequence: TGCGCCAGCAGCTTCAACCCTGACAGGGGAATAGGAGAGACCCAGTACTTC.

Notes on this clone: At one of its ends the junction is not consistent with the germline gene, which may arise from a read error. This sequence joins TRBV7-7 and TRBJ2-1; D is undetermined. The CDR3 has 13 residues. CDR1 SSHAT and CDR2 FNYEAQ come from the germline V gene (reference sequence). CDR3 nucleotides: TGTGCTAGCAGCTTAAACAGCTACAATGAGCAGTTCTTC. Translation gives CASSLNSYNEQFF. Complete variable domain (other parts from reference TRBV7-7 and TRBJ2-1): GAGVSQSPRYKVTKRGQDVTLRCDPISSHATLYWYQQALGQGPEFLTYFNYEAQPDKSGLPSDRFSAERPEGSISTLTIQRTEQRDSAMYRCASSLNSYNEQFFGPGTRLTVL.

J is TRBJ1-4 and V is TRBV7-9; D remains ambiguous. Germline loops: CDR1 SEHNR, CDR2 FQNEAQ (reference sequence). The germline V and J ends were trimmed by 3 bases and 4 bases, with 6 bases remaining between them. This CDR3 has 13 residues. This CDR3 reads CASSFVNNEKLFF. The CDR3 bases are TGTGCCAGCAGCTTCGTTAATAATGAAAAACTGTTTTTT.

The genes are TRBV6-5 and TRBJ2-3, with a weak D call TRBD2 (5 bases). Between the trimmed V and J ends, which lost 6 bases and 11 bases, there was a span of 15 bases. There are 12 residues in the CDR3. Looked up from germline, CDR1 is MNHEY and CDR2 is SVGAGI. CDR3 in amino acids: CASSRPLARQYF. The DNA for the CDR3 is TGTGCCAGCAGCAGGCCCCTAGCAAGGCAGTATTTT.

The rearrangement joins TRBV6-5 to TRBJ1-2, with 8 bases matching TRBD1. Germline V CDR1 and CDR2: MNHEY, SVGAGI. Trimming took 5 bases from V and 8 from J; bases not matched to a gene: 10. This CDR3 has 14 residues. This CDR3 reads CASSKSGGVGGYTF. CDR3 nucleotide sequence: TGTGCCAGCAGTAAATCAGGGGGCGTAGGGGGCTACACCTTC.

This clone was observed once. The V gene is TRBV6-5, the J gene TRBJ2-5, with 11 bases identical to TRBD1. The CDR3 loop spans 14 amino acids. J was trimmed by 5 bases and V by 6 bases; bases with no gene match: 5. Germline CDR1 and CDR2: MNHEY and SVGAGI. The CDR3 DNA sequence: TGTGCCAGCAGACGGACAGGGGGCAGCGAGACCCAGTACTTC. Translated, it gives CASRRTGGSETQYF.

This chain joins TRBV7-3 and TRBJ2-7; TRBD2 agrees at 7 bases. Germline V CDR1 and CDR2: SGHTA, FQGTGA. This CDR3 comprises 14 residues. Trimming took 5 bases from V and 0 from J; bases not matched to a gene: 4. The CDR3 bases are TGTGCCAGCAGCCTGACTAGCAGCTCCTACGAGCAGTACTTC. Protein: CASSLTSSSYEQYF.

This clone was counted a few times. V is TRBV5-5 and J is TRBJ1-1; the match to TRBD1 covers 9 bases. V was pared by 3 bases and J by 7 bases, with 10 bases of the junction left unmatched. The CDR3 consists of 15 residues. Germline CDR1 is SGHKS and CDR2 is YYEKEE (reference sequence). CDR3 DNA: TGTGCCAGCAGCTCATCCCGGGACAGGGATAATGAAGCTTTCTTT. Its translation is CASSSSRDRDNEAFF.

This clone is a singleton in its sample. CDR3 loop: CASSLSGGRAYEQYF. CDR3 nucleotides: TGTGCCAGCAGTCTCAGTGGGGGGAGGGCCTACGAGCAGTACTTC. The chain links TRBV27 to TRBJ2-7; 7 bases line up with TRBD2. The CDR3 contains 15 residues. Losses at the gene ends were 5 bases for V and 2 bases for J; bases not matched to a gene: 9. Germline loops: CDR1 MNHEY, CDR2 SMNVEV (reference sequence).

The chain uses TRBV28 and TRBJ2-1; TRBD2 aligns across 11 bases. Germline V gives CDR1 MDHEN, CDR2 SYDVKM. The V and J ends lost 10 bases and 2 bases, in that order; junction bases with no gene match: 4. The CDR3 is made up of 14 amino acids. CDR3 loop: CATNSGRAYNEQFF. In nucleotides, the CDR3 is TGTGCCACCAATAGCGGGAGGGCCTACAATGAGCAGTTCTTC.